The T cell receptor beta chain under discussion was sequenced for a study of breast tumors, draining lymph nodes, adjacent tissues. Samples came from axillary lymph nodes draining the breast cancer. One entry per CDR3 protein, called by TCRdb with MiXCR from the multiplex PCR reads. The data hold about 94,000 distinct CDR3 sequences, with more than 25% observed a single time. J lost 8 bases, V lost 1 base, and 5 bases had no gene match. Germline CDR1 SGHAT, CDR2 FQNNGV. The CDR3 covers 14 residues. The rearrangement joins TRBV11-2 to TRBJ2-1, with 7 bases identical to TRBD1. The sequence was collected from a female donor with breast cancer. Some clones in this sample may be carry-over from other donors' samples. Sequencing was performed on axillary lymph node tissue. The CDR3 region is CASSLGSGTDEQFF. The DNA for the CDR3 is TGTGCCAGCAGCTTAGGTTCCGGGACAGATGAGCAGTTCTTC.